One sample yielded the 23 T cell receptor beta chains listed below, sequenced in a study of glioma-infiltrating T cells (dated by TCRdb to the mid-2010s). For sequencing, an Illumina MiSeq was employed. The iRepertoire nested amplicon-rescue multiplex PCR (arm-PCR) platform was used to amplify TCR alpha and beta CDR3 regions from RNA. The raw public reads went through TCRdb reprocessing: fastp at Q25, MiXCR clone calling, in-frame beta chains kept. Here each entry gathers all rows of one CDR3 protein and keeps the most common genes and DNA. The sample yields 35,000 to 45,000 distinct CDR3 sequences; about a fifth were counted once. The ten biggest clones cover around 5.8% of the sample. Sequenced: glioma tissue, nonneoplastic brain tissue, or PBMCs (not recorded which). The receptors shown here come from a human donor with low-grade glioma or glioblastoma, undergoing nonglioma brain surgery, or in good health (not recorded which).

Ten or more counts support this clonotype. The V gene is TRBV19, the J gene TRBJ1-1; a possible D gene is TRBD1 (6 bases). The CDR3 totals 17 residues. V was clipped by 3 bases and J by 0 bases, with 17 bases between them. CDR1 is LNHDA, CDR2 SQIVND, per germline (reference sequence). CDR3 sequence: CASSMPPLGGMNTEAFF. The CDR3 region has the DNA TGTGCCAGTAGTATGCCACCGCTGGGGGGCATGAACACTGAAGCTTTCTTT.

This clonotype was seen many times. The J gene is TRBJ1-1, the V gene TRBV20-1; D perhaps matches TRBD1 (5 bases). The CDR3 extends over 13 amino acids. Per germline, CDR1 DFQATT and CDR2 SNEGSKA (reference sequence). Trimming took 5 bases from V and 0 from J, leaving 10 bases between them. Here the CDR3 reads CSARDGLNTEAFF. In nucleotides, the CDR3 is TGCAGTGCTCGGGACGGCTTGAACACTGAAGCTTTCTTT.

The chain is built from TRBV10-2 and TRBJ2-1; a possible D gene is TRBD2 (6 bases). Germline loops: CDR1 WSHSY, CDR2 SAAADI. With 5 bases removed from V and 5 bases from J, the gap between germline ends came to 16 bases. The length of the CDR3 is 15 residues. The CDR3 region is CASSPSSVRDNEQFF. The CDR3 DNA is TGCGCCAGCAGTCCCTCTAGCGTACGGGACAATGAGCAGTTCTTC.

This clonotype was detected ten times or more. This rearrangement joins TRBV24-1 to TRBJ2-3, with a possible D match to TRBD1 (5 bases). The CDR3 has 15 residues. V lost 1 base, J lost 4 bases, and 11 bases lay in between. CDR1 is KGHDR and CDR2 is SFDVKD in the germline V gene. The CDR3 DNA is TGTGCCACCAGTGATTTCGGGCAGGGTCCAGATACGCAGTATTTT. Amino acids: CATSDFGQGPDTQYF.

Ten or more counts support this clonotype. V gene TRBV6-1 combines with J gene TRBJ2-1; 9 nucleotides match TRBD2. CDR1 MNHNS and CDR2 SASEGT come from the germline V gene. This CDR3 has 15 residues. V shed 5 bases, J shed 3 bases, and the junction held 5 bases outside the gene matches. CDR3 protein: CASSPSGGIYNEQFF. CDR3 nucleotides: TGTGCCAGCAGTCCAAGCGGGGGGATCTACAATGAGCAGTTCTTC.

This clonotype was observed a few times. This chain links TRBV18 with TRBJ2-1; 7 nucleotides line up with TRBD2. The CDR3 is 15 amino acids. CDR1 KGHSH and CDR2 LQKENI come from the germline V gene. Trimming removed 0 bases from V and 12 bases from J; junction bases left unmatched: 11. In DNA, the CDR3 is TGTGCCAGCTCACCACCGGGCGGGAGCAAAAAACGGCAGTTCTTC. Residues: CASSPPGGSKKRQFF.

This clonotype has only a few counts. CDR3 nucleotides: TGTGCCAGCAGCCCGGACAGGGGGCCCACAGATACGCAGTATTTT. It translates to CASSPDRGPTDTQYF. V is TRBV7-9 and J is TRBJ2-3; 11 positions agree with TRBD1. With V trimmed by 5 bases and J by 2 bases, 3 bases remained unmatched. CDR3 length equals 15 residues. CDR1 SEHNR and CDR2 FQNEAQ come from the germline V gene (reference sequence).

This clonotype has ten or more counts. The rearrangement uses TRBV20-1 and TRBJ2-1, with 8 bases that match TRBD2. Germline lookup yields CDR1 DFQATT and CDR2 SNEGSKA (reference sequence). The CDR3 spans 14 residues. V lost 3 bases and J lost 9; bases outside the gene matches: 10. The CDR3 loop is CSASGSGTRVEQFF. CDR3 DNA: TGCAGTGCTAGTGGGTCTGGGACTAGAGTTGAGCAGTTCTTC.

The sample holds many counts of this clonotype. The chain recombines TRBV9 with TRBJ1-1; D is undetermined. V shed 5 bases and J shed 8 bases, with 13 bases lying between them. This CDR3 region has 12 residues. The V gene's germline CDR1 is SGDLS and CDR2 YYNGEE. The CDR3: CASSASAGEAFF. The CDR3, as DNA: TGTGCCAGCAGTGCCTCAGCGGGGGAAGCTTTCTTT.

A word on this clonotype: Mismatch with germline at one junction end may stem from a read error. The CDR3: CTSSQARDSAGYEQYF. The CDR3 nucleotides read TGCACCAGCAGCCAGGCTCGGGACTCGGCTGGCTACGAGCAGTACTTC. This sequence joins TRBV4-3 and TRBJ2-7; D perhaps matches TRBD2 (6 bases). Germline V lookup: CDR1 LGHNA, CDR2 YSLEER. The CDR3 contains 16 residues.

There are many counts of this clonotype. This clone may be a read error of a much larger clone one base away. This chain uses TRBV28 with TRBJ1-1; D is unresolved. The CDR3 has 11 residues. The V gene's germline CDR1 is MDHEN and CDR2 SYDVKM. The CDR3 DNA sequence: TGTGCCTGCAGATCTTACACTGAAGCTTTCTTT. This sequence encodes CACRSYTEAFF.

Many counts were recorded for this clonotype. V gene TRBV6-4 combines with J gene TRBJ2-2, with no clear D. The CDR3 covers 14 residues. Trimming left V 3 bases short and J 1 base short, with 6 bases between. CDR1 is MRHNA, CDR2 SNTAGT, per germline. The CDR3 DNA is TGTGCCAGCAGTGAAGGGTGGAACACCGGGGAGCTGTTTTTT. Translation: CASSEGWNTGELFF.

This clonotype showed up many times. The chain has TRBV2 and TRBJ1-1; D is uncertain. This CDR3 contains 14 residues. Germline loops: CDR1 SNHLY, CDR2 FYNNEI. V shed 7 bases and J shed 4 bases, with 16 bases lying between them. CDR3 DNA: TGTGCCAGCACCCTCGTAGGAGGGCGCACTGAAGCTTTCTTT. It yields the protein CASTLVGGRTEAFF.

This clonotype has at least ten counts. The V call is TRBV7-6, the J call TRBJ2-3; the D gene is possibly TRBD2 (6 bases). There are 16 residues in the CDR3. Per the germline V gene, CDR1 is SGHVS and CDR2 is FNYEAQ. V shed 7 bases and J shed 3 bases, with 20 bases lying between them. CDR3: CASTQSWGESTDTQYF. DNA of the CDR3: TGTGCCAGCACCCAGTCTTGGGGGGAATCGACAGATACGCAGTATTTT.

The table lists this clonotype with many counts. The chain links TRBV5-1 to TRBJ2-7; no firm D call. With 0 bases removed from V and 2 bases from J, the gap between germline ends came to 9 bases. The CDR3 is 14 amino acids. In germline, CDR1 is SGHRS, CDR2 YFSETQ. The CDR3 protein is CASSLADTAYEQYV. The CDR3 DNA is TGCGCCAGCAGCTTGGCAGACACAGCCTACGAGCAGTACGTC.

This clonotype has ten or more counts. J is TRBJ2-7 and V is TRBV5-1; D may be TRBD1 (5 bases). Germline V gives CDR1 SGHRS, CDR2 YFSETQ. The CDR3 runs to 15 residues. V lost 3 bases and J lost 2, with 15 bases in between. Here the CDR3 DNA reads TGCGCCAGCAGCTATCCTGACAGACCGACCTACGAGCAGTACTTC. Amino acids: CASSYPDRPTYEQYF. The full variable domain, rest sourced from reference TRBV5-1 and TRBJ2-7, is KAGVTQTPRYLIKTRGQQVTLSCSPISGHRSVSWYQQTPGQGLQFLFEYFSETQRNKGNFPGRFSGRQFSNSRSEMNVSTLELGDSALYLCASSYPDRPTYEQYFGPGTRLTVT.

The chain employs TRBV29-1 and TRBJ2-2; D remains ambiguous. This CDR3 spans 11 amino acids. Germline V gene data show CDR1 as SQVTM and CDR2 as ANQGSEA. The V end was cut by 4 bases, the J end by 1 base, with 1 base between. The CDR3 protein is CSVGNTGELFF. CDR3 DNA sequence: TGCAGCGTTGGGAACACCGGGGAGCTGTTTTTT.

This clonotype was counted ten times or more. Written as DNA, the CDR3 is TGTGCCAGCAGCTTAGAGGCTAGCCGCAATGAGCAGTTCTTC. Its protein product is CASSLEASRNEQFF. V and J are TRBV7-6 and TRBJ2-1, with a weak D call TRBD2 (5 bases). The V end lost 1 base, the J end lost 6 bases, and 10 bases lay between the germline ends. The CDR3 is made up of 14 amino acids. Germline CDR1 is SGHVS and CDR2 is FNYEAQ.

Notes on this clonotype: A much larger clone lies a single base off, so this may be a read error. The chain carries TRBV7-2 and TRBJ2-7; D not resolved. This CDR3 region has 13 residues. The germline V gene has CDR1 SGHTA and CDR2 FQGNSA. The CDR3 DNA is TGTGCCAGCAGCTTATTAATGTCAAACGAGCAGGACTTC. Translation gives CASSLLMSNEQDF.

This clonotype showed up many times. The CDR3 coding sequence is TGCGCCAGCAGATTCGGACCCACTGACTATGGCTACACCTTC. The encoded protein is CASRFGPTDYGYTF. The genes are TRBV5-1 and TRBJ1-2; D is ambiguous. The CDR3 covers 14 residues. The germline V and J ends were trimmed by 5 bases and 3 bases, with 14 bases remaining between them. Germline CDR1 is SGHRS and CDR2 is YFSETQ.

Remarks on this clonotype: At one of its ends the junction is not consistent with the germline gene, which may arise from a read error. This chain uses TRBV27 with TRBJ1-5; D might be TRBD1 (5 bases). CDR1 MNHEY and CDR2 SMNVEV come from the germline V gene (reference sequence). The CDR3 runs 16 residues. The CDR3, as DNA: TGTGCCAGCAGTTTATTCGGCAGGGAAGGGAATCAGTCCCAGCATTTT. Translating gives CASSLFGREGNQSQHF.

This clonotype occurred many times. The chain links TRBV5-1 to TRBJ2-5, with 7 bases that match TRBD2. Germline lookup yields CDR1 SGHRS and CDR2 YFSETQ. V was clipped by 4 bases and J by 10 bases; unmatched bases: 4. The CDR3 extends over 11 amino acids. The CDR3 protein is CASSRGEGQYF. The CDR3, as DNA: TGCGCCAGCAGCCGAGGGGAGGGCCAGTACTTC.

Comments on this clonotype: Since a much larger clone is just one base distant, this may be a read error. The genes are TRBV29-1 and TRBJ1-1, with 8 bases identical to TRBD1. The CDR3 length is 12 residues. Germline V gene data show CDR1 as SQVTM and CDR2 as ANQGSEA. Trimming took 6 bases from V and 6 from J; bases not matched to a gene: 6. CDR3 bases: TGCAGCGTCGAGACAGGGGTGGCTGAAGCTTTCTTT. It yields the protein CSVETGVAEAFF.